The rows below give T cell receptor beta chains drawn from one sample of a study of response to subunit inactivated influenza vaccine. A single record per CDR3 protein comes from TCRdb applying MiXCR to the RT-PCR reads. In the table there are more than 500,000 distinct CDR3 sequences, roughly 10% of which are singletons. These data were also filed under a second study, of T cells expressing NK-cell markers.

This sample comprised PBMCs from blood, obtained on the day of vaccination. These TCRs come from a man in his fifties or sixties who received an inactivated influenza vaccine. CDR3s include the opening cysteine and the closing phenylalanine or tryptophan. A D gene is named only where the DNA matches it firmly. Size values are once, few and many counts, or a class for expanded clones, and some rows have none.

d_gene	j_gene	v_gene	abundance	CDR3nt	CDR3aa
TRBD2	TRBJ2-1	TRBV29-1	.	TGCAGCGTTCAACATGGACTAGCGGGGAATGAGCAGTTCTTC	CSVQHGLAGNEQFF
TRBD2	TRBJ2-1	TRBV19	few	TGTGCCAGTAGTCCTCTAGGACTAGCGGTGGACAATGAGCAGTTCTTC	CASSPLGLAVDNEQFF
.	TRBJ1-4	TRBV20-1	few	TGCAGTGCTAGAGCTACAGGGACTACAACTAATGAAAAACTGTTTTTT	CSARATGTTTNEKLFF
TRBD1	TRBJ2-1	TRBV20-1	few	TGCAGTGCTAGAGGGGGGACAGGTTCAAATGAGCAGTTCTTC	CSARGGTGSNEQFF
.	TRBJ2-3	TRBV27	.	TGTGCCAGCAGTCTCAACCTTTGGGGCGCAGATACGCAGTATTTT	CASSLNLWGADTQYF
.	TRBJ2-1	TRBV3-1	.	TGTGCCAGCAGCCAAGGAGTGGTGGGGTACAATGAGCAGTTCTTC	CASSQGVVGYNEQFF
TRBD1	TRBJ1-5	TRBV6-1	.	TGTGCCAGCAGTGAAAGTAGGGGGCGACAGCCCCAGCATTTT	CASSESRGRQPQHF
TRBD2	TRBJ2-2	TRBV5-4	.	TGTGCCAGCAGCCAACCGGGACTACCGAACACCGGGGAGCTGTTTTTT	CASSQPGLPNTGELFF
.	TRBJ2-3	TRBV18	.	TGTGCCAGCTCACAGACTCTCCAAGATACGCAGTATTTT	CASSQTLQDTQYF
.	TRBJ2-7	TRBV9	many	TGTGCCAGCAGCCGATCTCCGACTAACTACGAGCAGTACTTC	CASSRSPTNYEQYF
.	TRBJ2-3	TRBV6-5	.	TGTGCCAGCAGTTACGGGAGAGATACGCAGTATTTT	CASSYGRDTQYF
.	TRBJ2-4	TRBV11-2	few	TGTGCCAGCAGCTTAGTTAGGATGACCAAAAACATTCAGTACTTC	CASSLVRMTKNIQYF
.	TRBJ2-5	TRBV7-9	.	TGTGCCAGCAGCCCGCGGGGATCTTGGGAGACCCAGTACTTC	CASSPRGSWETQYF
.	TRBJ2-7	TRBV10-3	few	TGTGCCATCAGTGACCCCGTTCGGGAGTACGAGCAGTACTTC	CAISDPVREYEQYF
.	TRBJ1-2	TRBV20-1	.	TGCAGTGCAGCAACAGTTAACTATGGCTACACCTTC	CSAATVNYGYTF
.	TRBJ2-3	TRBV6-2/TRBV6-3	few	TGTGCCAGCAGTTACGGGGTTGTGACAGATACGCAGTATTTT	CASSYGVVTDTQYF
TRBD1	TRBJ2-5	TRBV2	.	TGTGCCAGCAGTTCACCCAGGGGGCTTAGTGGAGAGACCCAGTACTTC	CASSSPRGLSGETQYF
.	TRBJ1-1	TRBV20-1	.	TGCAGTGCCGGGGACGGGAACACTGAAGCTTTCTTT	CSAGDGNTEAFF
.	TRBJ1-6	TRBV12-3/TRBV12-4	.	TGTGCCAGCACGCAAGGGTTGTCACCCCTCCACTTT	CASTQGLSPLHF
.	TRBJ1-6	TRBV20-1	.	TGCAGTGCTCATGGGGGACACTATAATTCACCCCTCCACTTT	CSAHGGHYNSPLHF
TRBD1	TRBJ1-2	TRBV12-3/TRBV12-4	.	TGTGCCAGCAGTTTAGGGGGACAGACTGGAAGCTACACCTTC	CASSLGGQTGSYTF
TRBD2	TRBJ2-1	TRBV5-1	few	TGCGCCAGCAGCTTGACTAGCGGGGTCGATGAGCAGTTCTTC	CASSLTSGVDEQFF
.	TRBJ2-3	TRBV6-1	few	TGTGCCAGCAGGGAGGGAGGTCAGGGGACAGATACGCAGTATTTT	CASREGGQGTDTQYF
.	TRBJ1-2	TRBV30	.	TGTGCCTGGAGTGTACGGGGGGCGTCCTATGGCTACACCTTC	CAWSVRGASYGYTF
.	TRBJ2-7	TRBV20-1	few	TGCAGTGCCACAAAACTAGCTTCCGAGCAGTACTTC	CSATKLASEQYF
.	TRBJ2-7	TRBV9	few	TGTGCCAGCAGCGTAGGATTGGAAGGGGAGCAGTACTTC	CASSVGLEGEQYF
TRBD2	TRBJ2-1	TRBV9	.	TGTGCCAGCAGCGTAGGGGGCGGGAGCGGCTACAATGAGCAGTTCTTC	CASSVGGGSGYNEQFF
TRBD2	TRBJ2-7	TRBV7-2	.	TGTGCCAGCGGCTTATCGGGGACTAGCTACGAGCAGTACTTC	CASGLSGTSYEQYF
.	TRBJ2-2	TRBV5-1	many	TGCGCCAGCAGCTCGGGAATGGGAACCGGGGAGCTGTTTTTT	CASSSGMGTGELFF
.	TRBJ2-4	TRBV15	.	TGTGCCACCAGCAGAGCCGGTAAAAACATTCAGTACTTC	CATSRAGKNIQYF
TRBD1	TRBJ2-1	TRBV12-3/TRBV12-4	few	TGTGCCAGCACCGGAAGGGGGCACCCCTACAATGAGCAGTTCTTC	CASTGRGHPYNEQFF
.	TRBJ2-2	TRBV12-3/TRBV12-4	many	TGTGCCAGCAGTTCCGGGGGGCCCGGGGAGCTGTTTTTT	CASSSGGPGELFF
TRBD2	TRBJ2-1	TRBV4-2	few	TGTGCCAGCAGCCAAGAAGATACCAGCGGGGGCCCCTTAAGGGAGCAGTTCTTC	CASSQEDTSGGPLREQFF
TRBD1	TRBJ1-5	TRBV7-8	.	TGTGCCAGCAGCTGGGGACAGAATCAGCCCCAGCATTTT	CASSWGQNQPQHF
TRBD1	TRBJ2-7	TRBV11-2	few	TGTGCCAGCAGCACGGGACAGGGCTTATTGGCGTACGAGCAGTACTTC	CASSTGQGLLAYEQYF
TRBD2	TRBJ2-1	TRBV5-1	many	TGCGCCAGCAGCTCTTTAGCGGGGAGCTCCTACAATGAGCAGTTCTTC	CASSSLAGSSYNEQFF
.	TRBJ2-3	TRBV20-1	few	TGCAGTGCTGTACTAGCCGGCTCAGATACGCAGTATTTT	CSAVLAGSDTQYF
TRBD2	TRBJ2-3	TRBV10-2	many	TGCGCCAGCCAGAGCGGGGGACTTCTCCGCCTCAGGAGCACAGATACGCAGTATTTT	CASQSGGLLRLRSTDTQYF
TRBD1	TRBJ2-2	TRBV6-1	many	TGTGCCAGCAGCCGTTACACAGGGGGCACCGGGGAGCTGTTTTTT	CASSRYTGGTGELFF
.	TRBJ1-2	TRBV5-6	.	TGTGCCAGCAGCTTGGCCCGGGGTGGCTACACCTTC	CASSLARGGYTF
.	TRBJ2-7	TRBV6-5	.	TGTGCCAGCAGTTACGGGCAGCGACCCTACGAGCAGTACTTC	CASSYGQRPYEQYF
TRBD1	TRBJ1-6	TRBV20-1	.	TGCAGTGCGTGGGACAGGAGCTCCTATAATTCACCCCTCCACTTT	CSAWDRSSYNSPLHF
.	TRBJ2-4	TRBV6-1	.	TGTGCCAGCTATACACCGAAGGGAAGCAAAAACATTCAGTACTTC	CASYTPKGSKNIQYF
TRBD1	TRBJ2-7	TRBV7-8	.	TGTGCCAGCAGCCCATTCCGGGACAGGTCCTACGAGCAGTACTTC	CASSPFRDRSYEQYF
TRBD2	TRBJ2-7	TRBV5-1	.	TGCGCCAGCAGCTTCCTGACTAGCGGAACACCCTACGAGCAGTACTTC	CASSFLTSGTPYEQYF
.	TRBJ2-2	TRBV27	.	TGTGCCAGCGCCTCACGCCGGACCGGGGAGCTGTTTTTT	CASASRRTGELFF
.	TRBJ2-7	TRBV7-2	many	TGTGCCAGCAGCTTAGCGGGGGTGCCCTACGAGCAGTACTTC	CASSLAGVPYEQYF
.	TRBJ2-3	TRBV3-1	.	TGTGCCAGCAGCCAAGGCCAAACAGATACGCAGTATTTT	CASSQGQTDTQYF